Listed here is a single T cell receptor (beta chain). The germline V and J ends were trimmed by 0 bases and 4 bases, with 10 bases remaining between them. CDR1 and CDR2 from the germline V gene are SGHRS and YFSETQ. The CDR3 extends over 14 amino acids. This sample was taken from a study of blood T cell repertoires in COVID-19. Study-wide context: T cells, B-cell-depleted T cells, or PBMCs provided the cDNA or gDNA that served as material.

Sequenced by immunoSEQ multiplex PCR; TCRdb stores in-frame clones only, minus some. The sample shows 200,000 to 250,000 clones, roughly 87% of them seen only once. Ages ranged from about 18 to 89 years, with residence in approximately 23 US areas. Donors were grouped by their self-reported clinical history. This TCR was recovered from a woman aged 25 to 39 with acute COVID-19. Sequencing was performed on PBMCs or T cells enriched from blood (not recorded which). The chain couples TRBV5-1 to TRBJ1-1; possible D gene TRBD1, 5 bases. This CDR3 is CASSLEGVGTEAFF. The CDR3 DNA is TGCGCCAGCAGCTTGGAAGGGGTAGGCACTGAAGCTTTCTTT.